This TCR beta chain is drawn from a study of graft-versus-host responses after intestinal transplantation. Across the whole study: Among the recipients, transplants were multivisceral, liver-intestinal, or isolated intestinal. Overall study findings and caveats: Detected in recipient marrow were GvH clones, some of which were first observed in ileum or blood. Patients with graft-donor T cell macrochimerism had high graft-versus-host to host-versus-graft clonal ratios in allografts.

Method: immunoSEQ multiplex PCR; TCRdb's copy keeps in-frame clones and lacks some. The sample carries approximately 58,000 clones, under 95% recorded once. In the case of this clone: The antigen remains unidentified.

This TCR derives from a human patient who received an intestinal transplant, so some T cells may come from the graft donor. Sequences were derived from PBMCs, sampled less than 130 days after intestinal transplantation.

CDR3 nucleotides: TGTGCCAGCAGCGCCATCGGGACTAGCGGGTTAGAGACCCAGTACTTC. Translated: CASSAIGTSGLETQYF. The V gene is TRBV7-2, the J gene TRBJ2-5, with TRBD2 identical over 12 bases. Germline assignment: CDR1 SGHTA and CDR2 FQGNSA. The CDR3 has 16 residues. V trimming: 5 bases; J trimming: 4 bases; junction bases outside the gene matches: 8.